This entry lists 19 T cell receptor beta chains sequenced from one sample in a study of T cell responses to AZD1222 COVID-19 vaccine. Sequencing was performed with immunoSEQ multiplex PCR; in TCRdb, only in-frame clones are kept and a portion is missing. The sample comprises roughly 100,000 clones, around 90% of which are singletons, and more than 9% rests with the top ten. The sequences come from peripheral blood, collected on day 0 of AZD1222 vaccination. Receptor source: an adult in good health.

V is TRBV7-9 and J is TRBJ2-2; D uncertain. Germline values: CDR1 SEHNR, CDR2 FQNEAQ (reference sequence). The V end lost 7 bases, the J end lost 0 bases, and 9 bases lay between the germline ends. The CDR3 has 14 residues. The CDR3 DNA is TGTGCCAGCAACCTCGTAGCGAACACCGGGGAGCTGTTTTTT. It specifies CASNLVANTGELFF.

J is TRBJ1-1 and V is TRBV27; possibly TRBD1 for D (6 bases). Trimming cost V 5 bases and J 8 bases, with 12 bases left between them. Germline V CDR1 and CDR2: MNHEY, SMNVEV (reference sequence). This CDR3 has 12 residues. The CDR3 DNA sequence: TGTGCCAGCAGTACAGGGACGTTGGAAGCTTTCTTT. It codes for CASSTGTLEAFF.

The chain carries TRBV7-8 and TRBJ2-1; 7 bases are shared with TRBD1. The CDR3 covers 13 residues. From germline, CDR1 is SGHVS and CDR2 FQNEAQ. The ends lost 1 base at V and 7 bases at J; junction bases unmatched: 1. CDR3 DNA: TGTGCCAGCAGCTTAGACAGGGGTAATGAGCAGTTCTTC. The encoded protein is CASSLDRGNEQFF. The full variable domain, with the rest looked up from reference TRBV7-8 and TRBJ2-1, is GAGVSQSPRYKVAKRGQDVALRCDPISGHVSLFWYQQALGQGPEFLTYFQNEAQLDKSGLPSDRFFAERPEGSVSTLKIQRTQQEDSAVYLCASSLDRGNEQFFGPGTRLTVL.

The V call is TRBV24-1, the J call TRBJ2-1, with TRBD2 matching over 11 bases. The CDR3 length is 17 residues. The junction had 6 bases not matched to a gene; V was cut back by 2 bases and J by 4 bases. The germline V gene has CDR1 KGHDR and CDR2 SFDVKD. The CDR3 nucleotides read TGTGCCACCAGTGATTCCTTGACTAGCGGGAAATACAATGAGCAGTTCTTC. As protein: CATSDSLTSGKYNEQFF.

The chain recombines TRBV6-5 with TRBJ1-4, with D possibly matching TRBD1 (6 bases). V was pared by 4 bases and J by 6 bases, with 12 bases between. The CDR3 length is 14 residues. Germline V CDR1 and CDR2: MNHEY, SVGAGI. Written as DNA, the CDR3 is TGTGCCAGCAGTTCCCGGGAGGGGGATGAAAAACTGTTTTTT. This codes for CASSSREGDEKLFF.

CDR3 in amino acids: CASSLSREPPYGYTF. CDR3 sequence (DNA): TGTGCCAGCAGTTTATCTCGGGAGCCCCCCTATGGCTACACCTTC. The V call is TRBV28, the J call TRBJ1-2, with D hard to call. Germline lookup yields CDR1 MDHEN and CDR2 SYDVKM. The CDR3 loop spans 15 amino acids. Trimming took 1 base from V and 4 from J, leaving 13 bases between them.

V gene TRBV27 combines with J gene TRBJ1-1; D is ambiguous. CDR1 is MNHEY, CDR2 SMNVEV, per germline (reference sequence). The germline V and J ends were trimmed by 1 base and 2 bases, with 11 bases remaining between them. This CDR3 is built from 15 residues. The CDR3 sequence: CASSLLGLLNTEAFF. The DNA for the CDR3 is TGTGCCAGCAGTTTATTGGGATTACTAAACACTGAAGCTTTCTTT.

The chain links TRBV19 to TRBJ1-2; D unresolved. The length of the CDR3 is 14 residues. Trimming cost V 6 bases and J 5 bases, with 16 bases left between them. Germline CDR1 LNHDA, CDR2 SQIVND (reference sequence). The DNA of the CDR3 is TGTGCCAGTAGGCTAAGGACGGAAGCTTATGGCTACACCTTC. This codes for CASRLRTEAYGYTF.

The CDR3 nucleotides are TGTGCCAGCAGCGTCAAGAACGGCAATGAGCAGTTCTTC. This translates into CASSVKNGNEQFF. V gene TRBV9 combines with J gene TRBJ2-1; D unresolved. V lost 2 bases and J 6 bases, leaving 9 bases between the germline ends. Germline lookup yields CDR1 SGDLS and CDR2 YYNGEE. The CDR3 has 13 residues.

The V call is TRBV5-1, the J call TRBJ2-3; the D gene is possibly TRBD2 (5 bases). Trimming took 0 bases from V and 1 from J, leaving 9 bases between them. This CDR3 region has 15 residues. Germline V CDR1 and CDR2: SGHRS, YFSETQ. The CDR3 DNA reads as TGCGCCAGCAGCTTGGTTGGGGAGCGCACAGATACGCAGTATTTT. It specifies CASSLVGERTDTQYF. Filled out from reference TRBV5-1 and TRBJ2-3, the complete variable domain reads KAGVTQTPRYLIKTRGQQVTLSCSPISGHRSVSWYQQTPGQGLQFLFEYFSETQRNKGNFPGRFSGRQFSNSRSEMNVSTLELGDSALYLCASSLVGERTDTQYFGPGTRLTVL.

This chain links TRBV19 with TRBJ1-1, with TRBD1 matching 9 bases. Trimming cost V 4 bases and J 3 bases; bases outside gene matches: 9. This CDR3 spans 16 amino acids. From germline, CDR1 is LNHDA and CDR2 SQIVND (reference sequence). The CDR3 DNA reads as TGTGCCAGTAGTACCCCGGGGACAGGGACTTACACTGAAGCTTTCTTT. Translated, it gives CASSTPGTGTYTEAFF.

The CDR3 is CASSPRGEADNEQFF. CDR3 in DNA: TGTGCCAGCAGTCCTCGGGGGGAGGCGGATAATGAGCAGTTCTTC. J is TRBJ2-1 and V is TRBV9, with TRBD2 matching 7 bases. Germline V lookup: CDR1 SGDLS, CDR2 YYNGEE. This CDR3 is 15 amino acids long. V was clipped by 5 bases and J by 7 bases; unmatched bases: 12.

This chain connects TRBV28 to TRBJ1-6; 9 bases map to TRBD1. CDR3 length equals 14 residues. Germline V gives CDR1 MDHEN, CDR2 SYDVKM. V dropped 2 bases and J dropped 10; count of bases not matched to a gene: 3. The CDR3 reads CASSLGQGRSPLHF. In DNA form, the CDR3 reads TGTGCCAGCAGTTTAGGACAGGGGCGGTCACCCCTCCACTTT.

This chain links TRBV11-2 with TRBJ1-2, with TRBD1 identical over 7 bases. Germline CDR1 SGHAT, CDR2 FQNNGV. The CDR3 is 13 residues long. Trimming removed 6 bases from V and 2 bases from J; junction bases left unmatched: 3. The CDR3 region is CASRRQGNYGYTF. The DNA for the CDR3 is TGTGCCAGCAGACGACAGGGAAACTATGGCTACACCTTC.

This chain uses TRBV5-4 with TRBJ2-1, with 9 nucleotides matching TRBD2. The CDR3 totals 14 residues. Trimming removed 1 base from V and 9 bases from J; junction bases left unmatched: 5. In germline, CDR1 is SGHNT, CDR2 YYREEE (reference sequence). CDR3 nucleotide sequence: TGTGCCAGCAGCTTGCAGGGGACTAGCTCTGAGCAGTTCTTC. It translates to CASSLQGTSSEQFF.

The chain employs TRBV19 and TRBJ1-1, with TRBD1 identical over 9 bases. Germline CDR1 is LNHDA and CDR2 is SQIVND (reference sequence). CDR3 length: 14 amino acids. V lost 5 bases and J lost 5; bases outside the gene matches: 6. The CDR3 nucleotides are TGTGCCAGTAGTTCGACAGGGGGATCAACTGAAGCTTTCTTT. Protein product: CASSSTGGSTEAFF.

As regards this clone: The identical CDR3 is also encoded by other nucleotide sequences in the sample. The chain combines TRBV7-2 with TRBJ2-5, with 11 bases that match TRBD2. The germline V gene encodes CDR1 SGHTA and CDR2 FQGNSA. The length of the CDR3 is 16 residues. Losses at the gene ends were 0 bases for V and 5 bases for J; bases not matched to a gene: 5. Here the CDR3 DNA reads TGTGCCAGCAGCTTAGCTTTAGCGGGAGGGCGGGAGACCCAGTACTTC. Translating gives CASSLALAGGRETQYF.

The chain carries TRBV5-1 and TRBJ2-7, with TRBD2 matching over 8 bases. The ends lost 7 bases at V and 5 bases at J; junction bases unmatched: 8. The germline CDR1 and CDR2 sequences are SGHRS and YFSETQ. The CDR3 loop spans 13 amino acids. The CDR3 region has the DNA TGCGCCAGCCAGCGGGGGTATCTGGACGAGCAGTACTTC. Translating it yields CASQRGYLDEQYF.

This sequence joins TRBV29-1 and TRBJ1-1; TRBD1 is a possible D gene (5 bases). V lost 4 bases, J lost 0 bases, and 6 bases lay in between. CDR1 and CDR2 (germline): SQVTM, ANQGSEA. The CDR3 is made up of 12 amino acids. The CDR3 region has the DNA TGCAGCGTTGGACAGATGAACACTGAAGCTTTCTTT. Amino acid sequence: CSVGQMNTEAFF. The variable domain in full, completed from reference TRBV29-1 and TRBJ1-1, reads SAVISQKPSRDICQRGTSLTIQCQVDSQVTMMFWYRQQPGQSLTLIATANQGSEATYESGFVIDKFPISRPNLTFSTLTVSNMSPEDSSIYLCSVGQMNTEAFFGQGTRLTVV.